The clone carrying this T cell receptor beta chain has only one observation. These data belong to a study of blood T cell repertoires in COVID-19. V was clipped by 0 bases and J by 2 bases, with 11 bases between them. This CDR3 is 15 amino acids long. Germline CDR1 is SGHRS and CDR2 is YFSETQ. Profiling relied on immunoSEQ multiplex PCR, and the TCRdb table lists in-frame clones only, not all of them. The sample includes some 170,000 clones, over 80% of them seen just once. This chain joins TRBV5-1 and TRBJ1-2; D ambiguous. The receptor was isolated from a woman in her 70s with acute or convalescent COVID-19. Sequencing was done on a sample of peripheral blood. In DNA, the CDR3 is TGCGCCAGCAGCTTGGAACCGGGAGCGAACTATGGCTACACCTTC. As protein: CASSLEPGANYGYTF.